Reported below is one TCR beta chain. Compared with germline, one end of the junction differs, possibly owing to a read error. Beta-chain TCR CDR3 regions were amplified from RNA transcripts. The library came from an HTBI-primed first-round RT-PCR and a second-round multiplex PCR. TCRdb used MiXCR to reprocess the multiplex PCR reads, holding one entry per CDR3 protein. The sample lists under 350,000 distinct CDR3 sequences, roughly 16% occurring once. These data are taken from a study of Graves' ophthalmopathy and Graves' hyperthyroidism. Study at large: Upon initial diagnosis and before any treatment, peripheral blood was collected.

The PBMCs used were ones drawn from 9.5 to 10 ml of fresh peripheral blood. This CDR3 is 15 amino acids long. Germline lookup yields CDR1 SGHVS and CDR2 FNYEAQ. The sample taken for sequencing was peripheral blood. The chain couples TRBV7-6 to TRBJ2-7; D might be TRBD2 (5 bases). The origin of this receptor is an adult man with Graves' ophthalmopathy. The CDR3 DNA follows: TGTGCCAGCAGCTTAGGAGCTGGGCTAGCCTACGAGCAGTCCTTC. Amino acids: CASSLGAGLAYEQSF.